This entry describes one TCR beta chain. The sample originates from a study of blood T cell repertoires in COVID-19. The overall study: The cDNA or gDNA used as material had been derived from T cells, B-cell-depleted T cells, or PBMCs.

V gave up 2 bases and J gave up 5 bases, with 6 bases separating them. Germline V gene sequence: CDR1 MDHEN, CDR2 SYDVKM. This CDR3 region has 12 residues. In the original analysis: Nucleated cell counts were estimated from reference gene primer amplification. Here immunoSEQ multiplex PCR was the method, and the copy in TCRdb shows in-frame clones only, minus some. V, J and clone size are taken as reported in that table, and D and trimming were inferred from the DNA itself. The table has some 300,000 clones, approximately 89% seen once. The chain carries TRBV28 and TRBJ1-2; D call uncertain. The receptor comes from a woman in her forties or fifties who had been exposed to COVID-19. The sequenced sample was PBMCs or T cells enriched from blood (not recorded which). The CDR3 spells CASSLNTYGYTF. CDR3 DNA: TGTGCCAGCAGTTTAAACACGTATGGCTACACCTTC.